Following are 15 T cell receptor beta chains from one sample sequenced in a study of cytomegalovirus exposure and HLA in healthy donors (dated by TCRdb to between 2016 and 2019). Libraries were prepared through the immunoSEQ multiplex PCR assay. For the multiplex PCR, a mixture combining 60 forward primers for TCR Vbeta segments and 13 reverse primers for TCR Jbeta segments was used. TCRdb mirrors the immuneACCESS table, restricted to in-frame sequences. Some clones are absent from its copies; in checked studies, under half trace to an unresolved V gene, and the reason for the others is unknown. For this sample the table gives around 95,000 clones, of which 78% were detected only once. Roughly 4% of the sample is held by the ten biggest clonotypes. The sequencing sample was made of PBMCs. The source is a woman aged 35 to 49 in good health and CMV-seropositive.

The chain links TRBV7-2 to TRBJ2-1, with D unclear. From germline, CDR1 is SGHTA and CDR2 FQGNSA. The CDR3 consists of 13 residues. Trimming pared 3 bases from V and 8 bases from J, leaving 11 bases between. The CDR3: CASSFFQAHEQFF. The CDR3 coding sequence is TGTGCCAGCAGCTTCTTCCAGGCCCATGAGCAGTTCTTC.

The chain joins TRBV27 to TRBJ2-7, with TRBD1 matching over 8 bases. This CDR3 contains 14 residues. Per germline, CDR1 MNHEY and CDR2 SMNVEV (reference sequence). Germline trimming cut 6 bases from V and 2 bases from J; bases unmatched to any gene: 6. The CDR3 loop reads CASSDRGATYEQYF. As DNA, the CDR3 is TGTGCCAGCAGCGACAGGGGCGCTACCTACGAGCAGTACTTC.

This chain joins TRBV19 and TRBJ1-1; 9 positions match TRBD1. CDR1 and CDR2 from the germline V gene are LNHDA and SQIVND (reference sequence). The CDR3 has 15 amino acids. Trimming took 5 bases from V and 5 from J; bases not matched to a gene: 9. The CDR3 spells CASSGGTGTYTEAFF. CDR3 nucleotide sequence: TGTGCCAGTAGTGGCGGGACAGGGACCTATACTGAAGCTTTCTTT.

The chain employs TRBV5-4 and TRBJ2-7; 11 nucleotides agree with TRBD2. CDR1 is SGHNT, CDR2 YYREEE, per germline (reference sequence). Trimming at V came to 2 bases and at J to 5 bases, leaving 6 bases not matched to a gene. There are 15 residues in the CDR3. For the CDR3, the DNA is TGTGCCAGCAGCTTCTCACTAGCGGGAGTGCACGAGCAGTACTTC. As protein: CASSFSLAGVHEQYF.

This chain joins TRBV5-6 and TRBJ2-2, with D maybe TRBD2 (5 bases). The CDR3 consists of 15 residues. Germline V gene lookup returns CDR1 SGHDT and CDR2 YYEEEE. Trimming removed 2 bases from V and 5 bases from J, with 13 bases in between. This CDR3 reads CASSFLYSGTGELFF. In DNA form, the CDR3 reads TGTGCCAGCAGCTTTCTTTATTCGGGGACCGGGGAGCTGTTTTTT. The whole variable domain, filled in from reference TRBV5-6 and TRBJ2-2, reads DAGVTQSPTHLIKTRGQQVTLRCSPKSGHDTVSWYQQALGQGPQFIFQYYEEEERQRGNFPDRFSGHQFPNYSSELNVNALLLGDSALYLCASSFLYSGTGELFFGEGSRLTVL.

V gene TRBV5-1 combines with J gene TRBJ2-1; TRBD2 aligns across 10 bases. Germline trimming cut 4 bases from V and 6 bases from J; bases unmatched to any gene: 10. This CDR3 has 16 amino acids. CDR1 is SGHRS and CDR2 is YFSETQ in the germline V gene. CDR3 residues: CASSIGLAGGFNEQFF. In nucleotides, the CDR3 is TGCGCCAGCAGCATTGGATTAGCGGGAGGTTTCAATGAGCAGTTCTTC.

The chain has TRBV5-4 and TRBJ2-1, with TRBD2 matching over 7 bases. J was trimmed by 0 bases and V by 4 bases; bases with no gene match: 7. Germline-derived CDR1 and CDR2 are SGHNT and YYREEE (reference sequence). The CDR3 covers 16 residues. CDR3 in amino acids: CASSTRLANSYNEQFF. In nucleotides, the CDR3 is TGTGCCAGCAGCACTCGACTAGCCAACTCCTACAATGAGCAGTTCTTC.

The CDR3 loop is CASRPPPGQPQHF. The CDR3 nucleotides read TGTGCCAGCAGACCGCCTCCGGGTCAGCCCCAGCATTTT. The V gene is TRBV11-2, the J gene TRBJ1-5; D not certain. Per the germline V gene, CDR1 is SGHAT and CDR2 is FQNNGV. Trimming took off 6 bases at V and 6 bases at J, with 12 bases between the two ends. This CDR3 contains 13 residues.

This clone was seen only once. The chain has TRBV7-9 and TRBJ1-1; D possibly corresponds to TRBD1 (6 bases). Trimming left V 5 bases short and J 2 bases short, with 15 bases between. This CDR3 contains 15 residues. Germline V CDR1 and CDR2: SEHNR, FQNEAQ (reference sequence). The CDR3 sequence is CASSPPTGANTEAFF. In DNA form, the CDR3 reads TGTGCCAGCAGCCCTCCGACAGGAGCAAACACTGAAGCTTTCTTT.

V usage is TRBV19 and J usage is TRBJ1-2, with D perhaps matching TRBD1 (6 bases). The CDR3 totals 14 residues. In germline, CDR1 is LNHDA, CDR2 SQIVND (reference sequence). Trimming removed 5 bases from V and 0 bases from J, with 10 bases in between. CDR3 coding DNA: TGTGCCAGTAGTCTGCGGACAGCTAACTATGGCTACACCTTC. Translating gives CASSLRTANYGYTF. Combining the CDR3 with reference TRBV19 and TRBJ1-2 gives the whole variable domain DGGITQSPKYLFRKEGQNVTLSCEQNLNHDAMYWYRQDPGQGLRLIYYSQIVNDFQKGDIAEGYSVSREKKESFPLTVTSAQKNPTAFYLCASSLRTANYGYTFGSGTRLTVV.

V usage is TRBV6-1 and J usage is TRBJ1-1, with D perhaps TRBD1 (5 bases). The germline V gene encodes CDR1 MNHNS and CDR2 SASEGT. V was pared by 5 bases and J by 11 bases, with 12 bases between. The CDR3 runs 11 residues. The CDR3 here is CASSYKGWAFF. The CDR3 coding sequence is TGTGCCAGCAGTTATAAGGGGTGGGCTTTCTTT.

This clone was seen once. CDR3 nucleotide sequence: TGTGCCAGCAGCTCCGGACAGGGGGGACCCTACGAGCAGTACTTC. It codes for CASSSGQGGPYEQYF. The J gene is TRBJ2-7, the V gene TRBV7-2, with TRBD1 matching over 10 bases. The CDR3 consists of 15 residues. The V gene end was trimmed by 4 bases and the J gene end by 2 bases; junction bases not matched to a gene: 5. Germline V gene data show CDR1 as SGHTA and CDR2 as FQGNSA.

This rearrangement joins TRBV18 to TRBJ2-7; tentative D call: TRBD1 (8 bases). The CDR3 consists of 15 residues. V was shortened by 2 bases and J by 4 bases, with 15 bases between the two germline ends. Germline V CDR1 and CDR2: KGHSH, LQKENI. CDR3 loop: CASSPELQGGYEQYF. Written as DNA, the CDR3 is TGTGCCAGCTCACCAGAACTACAGGGGGGGTACGAGCAGTACTTC.

This clone was recorded once. The J gene is TRBJ2-2, the V gene TRBV11-3; 15 bases align to TRBD2. The V and J ends lost 5 bases and 6 bases, in that order; junction bases with no gene match: 4. CDR1 SGHNT and CDR2 YENEEA come from the germline V gene. CDR3 length equals 16 residues. The CDR3 bases are TGTGCCAGCAGCACCCGGACTAGCGGGAGGGCCGGGGAGCTGTTTTTT. Its protein product is CASSTRTSGRAGELFF.

The CDR3 here is CASSEGRPRGETQYF. The CDR3 DNA reads as TGTGCCAGCAGTGAGGGTCGCCCCAGGGGGGAGACCCAGTACTTC. The chain has TRBV6-1 and TRBJ2-5, with TRBD1 matching 7 bases. The V segment lost 3 bases and the J segment 5 bases; nucleotides outside the gene matches: 9. Germline V gene lookup returns CDR1 MNHNS and CDR2 SASEGT. There are 15 residues in the CDR3.